The 22 T cell receptor beta chains reported below all come from one sample, sequenced in a study of response to subunit inactivated influenza vaccine. A single record per CDR3 protein comes from TCRdb applying MiXCR to the RT-PCR reads. Among hundreds of thousands of distinct CDR3 sequences listed, approximately 12% were seen once. This sample comprised PBMCs from blood, obtained on the day of vaccination. The source is a man in his fifties who received an inactivated influenza vaccine.

The V gene is TRBV4-3, the J gene TRBJ2-1; D unclear. V was cut by 2 bases and J by 5 bases, with 16 bases left in between. The germline V gene has CDR1 LGHNA and CDR2 YSLEER. The length of the CDR3 is 16 residues. CDR3: CASSQLLTLSNNEQFF. As DNA, the CDR3 is TGCGCCAGCAGCCAACTCTTAACCCTGTCTAACAATGAGCAGTTCTTC.

This clonotype turned up a few times. The chain joins TRBV30 to TRBJ2-2, with 12 bases identical to TRBD2. The CDR3 contains 15 residues. The germline CDR1 and CDR2 sequences are GTSNPN and SVGIG (reference sequence). The V segment lost 2 bases and the J segment 7 bases; nucleotides outside the gene matches: 5. For the CDR3, the DNA is TGTGCCTGGAGTCCTAGCGGGAGGGCTTTCGGGGAGCTGTTTTTT. It translates to CAWSPSGRAFGELFF.

This clonotype was recorded a few times. The genes are TRBV2 and TRBJ2-1, with 8 bases lining up with TRBD1. Per germline, CDR1 SNHLY and CDR2 FYNNEI. CDR3 length: 15 amino acids. The V segment lost 5 bases and the J segment 3 bases; nucleotides outside the gene matches: 6. DNA for the CDR3: TGTGCCAGCAGTAGTCCGGACAGGGTCTACAATGAGCAGTTCTTC. This sequence encodes CASSSPDRVYNEQFF.

With respect to this clonotype: The junction departs from the called germline gene at one end, perhaps through a read error. V is TRBV7-6 and J is TRBJ2-4, with unresolved D. Germline V gene data show CDR1 as SGHVS and CDR2 as FNYEAQ. CDR3 size: 16 residues. The CDR3, as DNA: TGTGCCAGCAGCTTACTGGAAGGGTCGGCCAAAACCATTCAGTACTTC. This encodes CASSLLEGSAKTIQYF.

This chain uses TRBV10-3 with TRBJ2-1, with 9 bases that match TRBD2. With V trimmed by 4 bases and J by 1 base, 2 bases remained unmatched. The germline gives CDR1 ENHRY, CDR2 SYGVKD. The CDR3 sequence is 15 residues long. CDR3 DNA sequence: TGTGCCATCAGTGGGCTAGCGGGGTCCTACAATGAGCAGTTCTTC. Protein product: CAISGLAGSYNEQFF.

This chain uses TRBV20-1 with TRBJ2-4; 10 bases are a match to TRBD2. Germline lookup yields CDR1 DFQATT and CDR2 SNEGSKA (reference sequence). The junction had 5 bases not matched to a gene; V was cut back by 6 bases and J by 0 bases. There are 15 residues in the CDR3. The CDR3 spells CSAQLAGSAKNIQYF. CDR3 nucleotides: TGCAGTGCCCAACTAGCGGGATCAGCCAAAAACATTCAGTACTTC.

By frequency in the sample, this clonotype is medium-sized (0.01 to 0.1%). The rearrangement joins TRBV7-9 to TRBJ1-1; TRBD1 matches 9 bases. The CDR3 has 13 amino acids. Germline lookup yields CDR1 SEHNR and CDR2 FQNEAQ (reference sequence). V shed 1 base, J shed 10 bases, and the junction held 4 bases outside the gene matches. The CDR3: CASSLEQGASAFF. In DNA, the CDR3 is TGTGCCAGCAGCTTAGAACAGGGGGCATCAGCTTTCTTT.

This sequence joins TRBV12-3 or TRBV12-4 and TRBJ2-5, with 8 bases that match TRBD2. The CDR3 is made up of 14 amino acids. V gave up 6 bases and J gave up 1 base; unmatched junction bases: 4. CDR3 sequence reads: CASRRGTSQETQYF. The DNA of the CDR3 is TGTGCCAGCAGACGAGGGACTAGCCAAGAGACCCAGTACTTC.

This clonotype has only a few counts. The chain couples TRBV3-1 to TRBJ2-7, with D perhaps matching TRBD1 (5 bases). This CDR3 region has 13 residues. The V gene's germline CDR1 is LGHDT and CDR2 YNNKEL (reference sequence). V gave up 1 base and J gave up 2 bases, with 6 bases separating them. The CDR3 here is CASSQGGPYEQYF. The CDR3 bases are TGTGCCAGCAGCCAAGGGGGCCCCTACGAGCAGTACTTC.

The V call is TRBV5-1, the J call TRBJ2-5; 11 bases are a match to TRBD2. Trimming cost V 3 bases and J 2 bases; bases outside gene matches: 6. The germline V gene has CDR1 SGHRS and CDR2 YFSETQ. This CDR3 is built from 16 residues. CDR3 nucleotide sequence: TGCGCCAGCAGCTCCTCCGGGACTAGCGGACAAGAGACCCAGTACTTC. Encoded protein: CASSSSGTSGQETQYF. Supplemented by reference TRBV5-1 and TRBJ2-5, the full variable domain reads KAGVTQTPRYLIKTRGQQVTLSCSPISGHRSVSWYQQTPGQGLQFLFEYFSETQRNKGNFPGRFSGRQFSNSRSEMNVSTLELGDSALYLCASSSSGTSGQETQYFGPGTRLLVL.

The rearrangement links TRBV20-1 to TRBJ2-2; D gene unclear. Germline V CDR1 and CDR2: DFQATT, SNEGSKA (reference sequence). This CDR3 comprises 15 residues. V was trimmed by 1 base and J by 6 bases, leaving 15 bases between them. CDR3 DNA sequence: TGCAGTGCTAGAGGTCCAATCCGACCCGCCGGGGAGCTGTTTTTT. It specifies CSARGPIRPAGELFF.

This chain connects TRBV20-1 to TRBJ2-1; 8 bases map to TRBD2. The ends lost 6 bases at V and 6 bases at J; junction bases unmatched: 13. CDR1 is DFQATT, CDR2 SNEGSKA, per germline (reference sequence). The CDR3 is 15 residues long. The CDR3 loop is CSAQRGLGRLNEQFF. In DNA form, the CDR3 reads TGCAGTGCCCAGAGGGGACTAGGTCGCCTCAATGAGCAGTTCTTC.

This clonotype was counted only a few times. The chain recombines TRBV7-2 with TRBJ2-3; tentatively, D is TRBD1 or TRBD2 (6 bases each). The CDR3 extends over 14 amino acids. The germline V gene encodes CDR1 SGHTA and CDR2 FQGNSA. Trimming shortened V by 5 bases and J by 1 base, and 10 bases separated the two germline ends. CDR3 sequence (DNA): TGTGCCAGCAGCCACAGGGAGGGCACAGATACGCAGTATTTT. Amino acids: CASSHREGTDTQYF.

J is TRBJ1-5 and V is TRBV5-5; D not certain. This CDR3 is 16 amino acids long. CDR1 and CDR2 (germline): SGHKS, YYEKEE (reference sequence). V was cut by 0 bases and J by 0 bases, with 10 bases left in between. CDR3 loop: CASSLAGGYSNQPQHF. CDR3 in DNA: TGTGCCAGCAGCTTGGCCGGAGGCTATAGCAATCAGCCCCAGCATTTT.

As concerns this clonotype: One end of the junction is discordant with germline, which a read error may explain. The V and J genes are TRBV20-1 and TRBJ2-3; perhaps TRBD2 as D (6 bases). In germline, CDR1 is DFQATT, CDR2 SNEGSKA (reference sequence). The CDR3 has 12 amino acids. CDR3 sequence: CSAREMRETQYF. Here the CDR3 DNA reads TGCAGTGCGAGAGAGATGCGGGAAACGCAGTATTTT.

The chain couples TRBV28 to TRBJ1-4; tentatively, D is TRBD1 (5 bases). Trimming shortened V by 6 bases and J by 6 bases, and 14 bases separated the two germline ends. The CDR3 is 14 amino acids. In germline, CDR1 is MDHEN, CDR2 SYDVKM. The CDR3 sequence is CASRSGTTDEKLFF. As DNA, the CDR3 is TGTGCCAGCAGGTCCGGGACGACGGATGAAAAACTGTTTTTT.

V is TRBV7-9 and J is TRBJ2-3, with unresolved D. CDR3 length equals 15 residues. CDR1 SEHNR and CDR2 FQNEAQ come from the germline V gene (reference sequence). Trimming left V 6 bases short and J 4 bases short, with 17 bases between. CDR3 in amino acids: CASSRGRTESDTQYF. As DNA, the CDR3 is TGTGCCAGCAGTCGAGGACGGACCGAGTCAGATACGCAGTATTTT.

The chain links TRBV19 to TRBJ2-3, with 15 nucleotides matching TRBD2. Per germline, CDR1 LNHDA and CDR2 SQIVND (reference sequence). The CDR3 totals 17 residues. V dropped 5 bases and J dropped 3; count of bases not matched to a gene: 6. CDR3 in amino acids: CASSPGTSGRRTDTQYF. CDR3 DNA sequence: TGTGCCAGTAGTCCGGGGACTAGCGGGAGGAGGACAGATACGCAGTATTTT. Together with reference TRBV19 and TRBJ2-3, the CDR3 gives the full variable domain: DGGITQSPKYLFRKEGQNVTLSCEQNLNHDAMYWYRQDPGQGLRLIYYSQIVNDFQKGDIAEGYSVSREKKESFPLTVTSAQKNPTAFYLCASSPGTSGRRTDTQYFGPGTRLTVL.

This clonotype has at least ten counts. The rearrangement joins TRBV6-6 to TRBJ2-5; D is unclear. Germline V lookup: CDR1 MNHNY, CDR2 SVGAGI (reference sequence). The CDR3 loop spans 13 amino acids. Trimming removed 4 bases at V and 5 bases at J, with 11 bases between. The CDR3 loop reads CASSSGVQETQYF. Written as DNA, the CDR3 is TGTGCCAGCAGTTCTGGGGTCCAGGAGACCCAGTACTTC.

The chain couples TRBV7-8 to TRBJ2-7; the match to TRBD2 covers 8 bases. CDR1 and CDR2 (germline): SGHVS, FQNEAQ. V dropped 5 bases and J dropped 8; count of bases not matched to a gene: 14. The CDR3 runs 15 residues. The CDR3 nucleotides read TGTGCCAGCAGCCGAAATAGCGGGGACAACTATCAGCAGTACTTC. Its translation is CASSRNSGDNYQQYF.

This clonotype was recorded many times. V usage is TRBV5-1 and J usage is TRBJ2-1; TRBD1 aligns across 7 bases. The CDR3 is 14 residues long. Germline V gene sequence: CDR1 SGHRS, CDR2 YFSETQ. Trimming removed 1 base from V and 5 bases from J; junction bases left unmatched: 3. DNA of the CDR3: TGCGCCAGCAGCTTGTGGACAGGCGACAATGAGCAGTTCTTC. Its protein product is CASSLWTGDNEQFF.

In the case of this clonotype: One end of the junction is discordant with germline, which a read error may explain. This chain links TRBV6-5 with TRBJ2-1; TRBD1 or TRBD2 may be the D gene (5 bases each). The CDR3 length is 15 residues. The germline CDR1 and CDR2 sequences are MNHEY and SVGAGI. DNA for the CDR3: TGTGCCAGCAGTTACTCCGCAGGGAGATACAATGAGCGGTTCTTC. Protein product: CASSYSAGRYNERFF.